The following is a TCR beta chain sequence with its context. TCRdb's table, derived via immunoSEQ multiplex PCR, lists solely in-frame clones and lacks some. The data show some 110,000 clones, with around 87% seen just once and more than 6% held by the top ten. These data originate in a study of blood T cell repertoires in COVID-19. Study information: Sources were T cells, B-cell-depleted T cells, or PBMCs; the material itself was cDNA or gDNA.

The CDR3 runs to 15 residues. The germline V gene encodes CDR1 LGHDT and CDR2 YNNKEL (reference sequence). The V and J ends lost 7 bases and 6 bases, in that order; junction bases with no gene match: 8. This chain uses TRBV3-1 (or the pseudogene TRBV3-2) with TRBJ2-2, with 10 bases aligning to TRBD2. The sequence was collected from a human donor in a cohort sampled during active COVID-19. The sample consisted of peripheral blood. CDR3 DNA sequence: TGTGCCAGCATGGCGGAGCGGGGGGGCCCCGGGGAGCTGTTTTTT. It yields the protein CASMAERGGPGELFF.